The T cell receptor beta chain described here comes from a study of cytomegalovirus exposure and HLA in healthy donors. Findings and limits, study-wide: In an earlier analysis, productive rearrangement rates for most beta V segments clustered near 87% or 30%.

The germline CDR1 and CDR2 sequences are SGHTA and FQGTGA. V lost 5 bases, J lost 2 bases, and 13 bases lay in between. This CDR3 region has 15 residues. In regard to this clone: Antigen specificity is unknown.

The PCR contained 60 Vbeta and 13 Jbeta primers. TCRdb's copy holds only in-frame clones and misses some; the assay was immunoSEQ multiplex PCR. This table holds over 100,000 clones, roughly 71% found once. This TCR derives from a woman in her 70s in good health and CMV-seropositive. The chain recombines TRBV7-3 with TRBJ2-1; tentative D call: TRBD1 (7 bases). Sequencing used PBMCs. The CDR3 reads CASSASGGTYNEQFF. CDR3 sequence (DNA): TGTGCCAGCAGCGCATCAGGGGGGACCTACAATGAGCAGTTCTTC.